These T cell receptor beta chains were read from a single sample in a study of blood T cell repertoires in COVID-19. The repertoire was sequenced with immunoSEQ multiplex PCR; TCRdb's copy has only in-frame clones and lacks some. Here the sample spans around 65,000 clones, about three quarters being singletons. The specimen sequenced was peripheral blood. These receptors came from an elderly man with acute or convalescent COVID-19. CDR3s include the opening cysteine and the closing phenylalanine or tryptophan. D genes are given only for firm matches. The size of a clone is reported for some rows only, either as once, few or many, or as a class for expanded clones.

j_gene: TRBJ2-7
abundance: NA
v_gene: TRBV4-3
d_gene: TRBD2
CDR3aa: CASSQVVASGTHEQYF
CDR3nt: TGCGCCAGCAGCCAAGTTGTTGCTAGCGGGACCCACGAGCAGTACTTC

j_gene: TRBJ2-2
abundance: NA
v_gene: TRBV5-6
d_gene: TRBD1
CDR3aa: CASSLDLGGNGELFF
CDR3nt: TGTGCCAGCAGCTTGGATTTAGGGGGCAACGGGGAGCTGTTTTTT

j_gene: TRBJ2-5
abundance: NA
v_gene: TRBV10-3
d_gene: NA
CDR3aa: CAISEFRDQETQYF
CDR3nt: TGTGCCATCAGTGAATTCAGGGACCAAGAGACCCAGTACTTC

j_gene: TRBJ2-1
abundance: NA
v_gene: TRBV3-1/TRBV3-2
d_gene: NA
CDR3aa: CASSQEGVVSGNEQFF
CDR3nt: TGTGCCAGCAGCCAAGAGGGAGTAGTCTCGGGCAATGAGCAGTTCTTC

j_gene: TRBJ1-1
abundance: once
v_gene: TRBV11-1
d_gene: NA
CDR3aa: CASSLVVPSEAFF
CDR3nt: TGTGCCAGCAGCTTAGTAGTGCCTTCTGAAGCTTTCTTT

j_gene: TRBJ2-1
abundance: few
v_gene: TRBV27
d_gene: NA
CDR3aa: CASAPSKDTGGIRNEQFF
CDR3nt: TGTGCCAGCGCCCCGAGTAAGGACACCGGGGGTATTCGAAATGAGCAGTTCTTC

j_gene: TRBJ1-1
abundance: NA
v_gene: TRBV6-5
d_gene: NA
CDR3aa: CATPEGTEAFF
CDR3nt: TGTGCCACCCCGGAGGGGACTGAAGCTTTCTTT

j_gene: TRBJ1-2
abundance: once
v_gene: TRBV4-3
d_gene: TRBD1
CDR3aa: CASSAAGTGISGYTF
CDR3nt: TGCGCCAGCAGCGCAGCCGGGACAGGGATCAGTGGCTACACCTTC

j_gene: TRBJ2-2
abundance: NA
v_gene: TRBV7-2
d_gene: NA
CDR3aa: CASSPVNTGELFF
CDR3nt: TGTGCCAGCAGCCCCGTGAACACCGGGGAGCTGTTTTTT

j_gene: TRBJ2-3
abundance: NA
v_gene: TRBV30
d_gene: NA
CDR3aa: CAWSVEYVLVGGVTDTQYF
CDR3nt: TGTGCCTGGAGTGTAGAGTACGTCTTAGTGGGGGGTGTCACAGATACGCAGTATTTT

j_gene: TRBJ1-2
abundance: once
v_gene: TRBV5-1
d_gene: NA
CDR3aa: CASSRNTGQINYGYTF
CDR3nt: TGCGCCAGCAGCCGGAACACCGGACAGATAAACTATGGCTACACCTTC

j_gene: TRBJ1-2
abundance: NA
v_gene: TRBV19
d_gene: NA
CDR3aa: CASSTPTGDLNYGYTF
CDR3nt: TGTGCCAGTAGTACTCCGACAGGCGACCTTAACTATGGCTACACCTTC

j_gene: TRBJ1-6
abundance: few
v_gene: TRBV6-5
d_gene: TRBD1
CDR3aa: CASSYIQGGNSPLHF
CDR3nt: TGTGCCAGCAGTTACATTCAGGGGGGTAATTCACCCCTCCACTTT

j_gene: TRBJ2-1
abundance: once
v_gene: TRBV11-3
d_gene: NA
CDR3aa: CASSPGHYNEQFF
CDR3nt: TGTGCCAGCAGCCCCGGACACTACAATGAGCAGTTCTTC

j_gene: TRBJ2-1
abundance: NA
v_gene: TRBV7-2
d_gene: TRBD2
CDR3aa: CASSLVRGRAYNEQFF
CDR3nt: TGTGCCAGCAGCTTAGTCCGGGGGAGGGCCTACAATGAGCAGTTCTTC

j_gene: TRBJ2-1
abundance: once
v_gene: TRBV10-3
d_gene: TRBD2
CDR3aa: CALRGRENEQFF
CDR3nt: TGTGCCCTTCGGGGGAGGGAAAATGAGCAGTTCTTC

j_gene: TRBJ2-7
abundance: NA
v_gene: TRBV19
d_gene: TRBD2
CDR3aa: CASSISWLGTSDEQYF
CDR3nt: TGTGCCAGTAGTATATCGTGGTTAGGGACTAGCGACGAGCAGTACTTC

j_gene: TRBJ1-1
abundance: NA
v_gene: TRBV11-2
d_gene: TRBD1
CDR3aa: CASSPPPRDRGLNTEAFF
CDR3nt: TGTGCCAGCAGCCCACCTCCACGGGACAGGGGATTGAACACTGAAGCTTTCTTT

j_gene: TRBJ2-7
abundance: NA
v_gene: TRBV4-3
d_gene: TRBD2
CDR3aa: CASSQGVAGSYEQYF
CDR3nt: TGCGCCAGCAGCCAAGGGGTAGCGGGATCCTACGAGCAGTACTTC

j_gene: TRBJ2-7
abundance: few
v_gene: TRBV5-1
d_gene: TRBD2
CDR3aa: CASSLAQRGPSYEQYF
CDR3nt: TGCGCCAGCAGCTTGGCCCAGCGGGGGCCTTCCTACGAGCAGTACTTC

j_gene: TRBJ1-1
abundance: NA
v_gene: TRBV12-5
d_gene: TRBD1
CDR3aa: CASGPGDRDTEAFF
CDR3nt: TGTGCTAGTGGTCCCGGGGACAGGGACACTGAAGCTTTCTTT

j_gene: TRBJ1-1
abundance: NA
v_gene: TRBV4-3
d_gene: TRBD1
CDR3aa: CASSQDPGGIAFF
CDR3nt: TGCGCCAGCAGCCAAGATCCAGGGGGCATAGCTTTCTTT

j_gene: TRBJ2-7
abundance: NA
v_gene: TRBV5-8
d_gene: NA
CDR3aa: CASSAYPSYEQYF
CDR3nt: TGTGCCAGCAGCGCCTATCCTTCCTACGAGCAGTACTTC

j_gene: TRBJ2-7
abundance: many
v_gene: TRBV5-1
d_gene: NA
CDR3aa: CASSSSLDRVHF
CDR3nt: TGCGCCAGCAGCTCATCACTGGATCGGGTGCACTTC

j_gene: TRBJ2-3
abundance: NA
v_gene: TRBV7-7
d_gene: NA
CDR3aa: CASSLEGGGPTDTQYF
CDR3nt: TGTGCTAGCAGCTTAGAAGGAGGGGGCCCCACAGATACGCAGTATTTT

j_gene: TRBJ2-1
abundance: NA
v_gene: TRBV10-3
d_gene: TRBD2
CDR3aa: CAIRAGGSYNEQFF
CDR3nt: TGTGCCATCAGAGCGGGGGGCTCCTACAATGAGCAGTTCTTC

j_gene: TRBJ2-1
abundance: NA
v_gene: TRBV10-1
d_gene: TRBD1
CDR3aa: CASGRGQVDLLGQFF
CDR3nt: TGCGCCAGCGGTAGGGGGCAGGTGGACCTCTTGGGGCAGTTCTTC

j_gene: TRBJ2-5
abundance: NA
v_gene: TRBV6-5
d_gene: NA
CDR3aa: CASRPLMASQETQYF
CDR3nt: TGTGCCAGCAGGCCCCTGATGGCCTCCCAAGAGACCCAGTACTTC

j_gene: TRBJ2-7
abundance: NA
v_gene: TRBV7-2
d_gene: TRBD1
CDR3aa: CASSRWTGYEQYF
CDR3nt: TGTGCCAGCAGCCGGTGGACAGGGTACGAGCAGTACTTC

j_gene: TRBJ2-1
abundance: NA
v_gene: TRBV13
d_gene: NA
CDR3aa: CASSYGGNEQFF
CDR3nt: TGTGCCAGCAGCTATGGCGGGAATGAGCAGTTCTTC

j_gene: TRBJ2-1
abundance: few
v_gene: TRBV6-2/TRBV6-3
d_gene: TRBD1
CDR3aa: CASSYRDRVDEQFF
CDR3nt: TGTGCCAGCAGTTATCGGGACAGGGTCGATGAGCAGTTCTTC

j_gene: TRBJ2-1
abundance: NA
v_gene: TRBV5-5
d_gene: NA
CDR3aa: CASSRDGKVENEQFF
CDR3nt: TGTGCCAGCAGCCGAGACGGGAAAGTCGAGAATGAGCAGTTCTTC

j_gene: TRBJ1-1
abundance: NA
v_gene: TRBV28
d_gene: NA
CDR3aa: CASRPLGGTTEAFF
CDR3nt: TGTGCCAGCAGACCCCTCGGAGGTACCACTGAAGCTTTCTTT

j_gene: TRBJ2-7
abundance: NA
v_gene: TRBV29-1
d_gene: TRBD2
CDR3aa: CSVGGSGSPGERQYF
CDR3nt: TGCAGCGTTGGGGGTAGCGGGAGCCCGGGAGAGCGGCAGTACTTC

j_gene: TRBJ1-2
abundance: once
v_gene: TRBV4-2
d_gene: NA
CDR3aa: CASSQEIGPGRANYGYTF
CDR3nt: TGTGCCAGCAGCCAAGAAATTGGCCCCGGGAGGGCTAACTATGGCTACACCTTC

j_gene: TRBJ2-5
abundance: NA
v_gene: TRBV25-1
d_gene: NA
CDR3aa: CASSARGAGRETQYF
CDR3nt: TGTGCCAGCAGTGCCCGGGGGGCCGGGAGGGAGACCCAGTACTTC

j_gene: TRBJ2-2
abundance: once
v_gene: TRBV5-1
d_gene: TRBD2
CDR3aa: CASSSSGGANTGELFF
CDR3nt: TGCGCCAGCAGCTCGAGCGGGGGCGCGAACACCGGGGAGCTGTTTTTT

j_gene: TRBJ2-7
abundance: NA
v_gene: TRBV7-9
d_gene: TRBD1
CDR3aa: CASSLRTGGMDEQYF
CDR3nt: TGTGCCAGCAGCTTAAGGACAGGGGGCATGGACGAGCAGTACTTC

j_gene: TRBJ2-5
abundance: once
v_gene: TRBV5-5
d_gene: NA
CDR3aa: CASSGVSSIRQETQYF
CDR3nt: TGTGCCAGCAGCGGAGTCTCTAGCATTCGACAAGAGACCCAGTACTTC

j_gene: TRBJ1-4
abundance: NA
v_gene: TRBV3-1/TRBV3-2
d_gene: NA
CDR3aa: CASSQGQTVEKLFF
CDR3nt: TGTGCCAGCAGCCAAGGTCAAACGGTTGAAAAACTGTTTTTT

j_gene: TRBJ2-5
abundance: NA
v_gene: TRBV24-1
d_gene: NA
CDR3aa: CATSDYREMEQETQYF
CDR3nt: TGTGCCACCAGTGACTACAGGGAGATGGAACAAGAGACCCAGTACTTC

j_gene: TRBJ2-1
abundance: NA
v_gene: TRBV9
d_gene: TRBD2
CDR3aa: CASSRGRGPKNEQFF
CDR3nt: TGTGCCAGCAGCCGAGGGAGGGGACCTAAGAATGAGCAGTTCTTC

j_gene: TRBJ2-7
abundance: few
v_gene: TRBV5-4
d_gene: TRBD2
CDR3aa: CASSFPAGGIYEQYF
CDR3nt: TGTGCCAGCAGCTTTCCAGCGGGGGGGATTTACGAGCAGTACTTC

j_gene: TRBJ2-3
abundance: NA
v_gene: TRBV19
d_gene: NA
CDR3aa: CASSTLGGDTQYF
CDR3nt: TGTGCCAGTAGTACCCTCGGGGGTGATACGCAGTATTTT

j_gene: TRBJ1-4
abundance: NA
v_gene: TRBV4-3
d_gene: NA
CDR3aa: CASSQDLGRNEKLFF
CDR3nt: TGCGCCAGCAGCCAAGATCTGGGCCGTAATGAAAAACTGTTTTTT

j_gene: TRBJ1-1
abundance: NA
v_gene: TRBV5-6
d_gene: NA
CDR3aa: CASSLGQYEAFF
CDR3nt: TGTGCCAGCAGCTTGGGACAGTATGAAGCTTTCTTT

j_gene: TRBJ2-7
abundance: NA
v_gene: TRBV5-4
d_gene: NA
CDR3aa: CASSLPGQPYEQYF
CDR3nt: TGTGCCAGCAGCCTACCGGGACAACCCTACGAGCAGTACTTC

j_gene: TRBJ2-1
abundance: NA
v_gene: TRBV30
d_gene: TRBD1
CDR3aa: CAWSEQGAGEQFF
CDR3nt: TGTGCCTGGAGTGAACAGGGGGCCGGTGAGCAGTTCTTC

j_gene: TRBJ1-3
abundance: NA
v_gene: TRBV28
d_gene: TRBD1
CDR3aa: CASTSKGGTGNTIYF
CDR3nt: TGTGCCAGCACCTCTAAAGGGGGCACTGGAAACACCATATATTTT

j_gene: TRBJ1-5
abundance: NA
v_gene: TRBV19
d_gene: NA
CDR3aa: CASSNGGNQPQHF
CDR3nt: TGTGCCAGTAGTAACGGGGGGAATCAGCCCCAGCATTTT

j_gene: TRBJ1-5
abundance: few
v_gene: TRBV16
d_gene: NA
CDR3aa: CASSQSAGFQPQHF
CDR3nt: TGTGCCAGCAGCCAATCAGCCGGGTTTCAGCCCCAGCATTTT

j_gene: TRBJ1-2
abundance: NA
v_gene: TRBV3-1/TRBV3-2
d_gene: NA
CDR3aa: CASSQARQAGYGYTF
CDR3nt: TGTGCCAGCAGCCAAGCCCGACAGGCCGGCTATGGCTACACCTTC